The 26 T cell receptor beta chains in this list originate from one sample, sequenced in a study of blood T cells in healthy people across ages. Primers used in a second PCR of about 6 to 11 cycles were a sample-barcoded 5' primer and a J-beta primer mix. TCRdb redid the calling of the 5' RACE reads with MiXCR, one entry per CDR3 protein. This sample has around 750,000 distinct CDR3 sequences, with about 55% found just once. Sequenced sample: blood. These receptors came from an elderly man in good health.

This clonotype was counted a single time. The chain couples TRBV10-3 to TRBJ2-1; maybe TRBD2 (7 bases). The J call may be mistaken, given a closer DNA end match to TRBJ2-7. The CDR3 has 15 amino acids. Germline V CDR1 and CDR2: ENHRY, SYGVKD. The CDR3 reads CAISESEGGKNEQYF. The CDR3 DNA is TGTGCCATCAGTGAGTCGGAGGGGGGGAAGAATGAGCAGTACTTC.

This clonotype was seen ten or more times. V is TRBV10-3 and J is TRBJ1-1, with D possibly being TRBD1 (6 bases). Germline lookup yields CDR1 ENHRY and CDR2 SYGVKD. The V end lost 3 bases, the J end lost 2 bases, and 13 bases lay between the germline ends. The length of the CDR3 is 15 residues. The CDR3 coding sequence is TGTGCCATCAGTGACAGGGGCGCAATCAACACTGAAGCTTTCTTT. Protein sequence: CAISDRGAINTEAFF.

The chain recombines TRBV7-6 with TRBJ2-4, with no clear D. The J call may be in error: the DNA end matches TRBJ2-7 better. The germline V gene encodes CDR1 SGHVS and CDR2 FNYEAQ. This CDR3 has 15 residues. The DNA of the CDR3 is TGTGCCAGCAGCTTAGAGCCCTTCCTCTCCTACGAGCAGTACTTC. Protein sequence: CASSLEPFLSYEQYF.

Remarks on this clonotype: In this CDR3 the conserved last residue, phenylalanine or tryptophan, is missing, so a read error is likely. The chain uses TRBV6-6 and TRBJ2-3; 8 bases fit TRBD2. The CDR3 totals 15 residues. Trimming removed 2 bases from V and 1 base from J; junction bases left unmatched: 2. Germline-derived CDR1 and CDR2 are MNHNY and SVGAGI (reference sequence). For the CDR3, the DNA is TGTGCCAGCAGTTACCAGACTAGCGGCACAGATACGCAGTATTTG. This gives the protein CASSYQTSGTDTQYL.

This chain joins TRBV7-3 and TRBJ2-1; 10 positions agree with TRBD1. This CDR3 region has 14 residues. V was clipped by 8 bases and J by 3 bases; unmatched bases: 4. In germline, CDR1 is SGHTA, CDR2 FQGTGA. This chain's CDR3 is CASSGQGHYNEQFF. CDR3 DNA sequence: TGTGCCAGCTCGGGACAGGGGCACTACAATGAGCAGTTCTTC.

The chain employs TRBV20-1 and TRBJ2-7, with 7 bases aligning to TRBD2. The germline V gene encodes CDR1 DFQATT and CDR2 SNEGSKA (reference sequence). The CDR3 is 18 amino acids. With 6 bases clipped from V and 3 bases from J, the junction kept 23 bases outside the gene matches. The CDR3 sequence is CSASLEVVSGRVSYEQYF. CDR3 in DNA: TGCAGTGCCTCACTCGAGGTTGTTAGCGGGCGAGTAAGCTACGAGCAGTACTTC.

The CDR3: CSVDSLAGYGYTF. The CDR3 region has the DNA TGCAGCGTTGACAGCTTGGCCGGCTATGGCTACACCTTC. The gene calls are TRBV29-1 and TRBJ1-2; D remains ambiguous. Germline CDR1 SQVTM, CDR2 ANQGSEA. The V end was cut by 3 bases, the J end by 4 bases, with 12 bases between. The CDR3 runs 13 residues.

The V and J genes are TRBV11-3 and TRBJ2-1; D may correspond to TRBD1 or TRBD2 (6 bases each). Germline V gene lookup returns CDR1 SGHNT and CDR2 YENEEA. Trimming shortened V by 4 bases and J by 9 bases, and 22 bases separated the two germline ends. The length of the CDR3 is 16 residues. The chain's CDR3 is CASSSGALPGGGEQFF. CDR3 nucleotide sequence: TGTGCCAGCAGCTCCGGGGCTCTTCCAGGAGGGGGTGAGCAGTTCTTC.

The chain joins TRBV2 to TRBJ2-5, with 8 bases matching TRBD1. This CDR3 is built from 15 residues. Germline loops: CDR1 SNHLY, CDR2 FYNNEI. The ends lost 7 bases at V and 2 bases at J; junction bases unmatched: 9. This CDR3 reads CASMIDRGLQETQYF. The CDR3 region has the DNA TGTGCCAGCATGATCGACAGGGGTCTGCAAGAGACCCAGTACTTC.

This clonotype was detected only a few times. This chain uses TRBV6-5 with TRBJ2-1; maybe TRBD2 (6 bases). The J call may be mistaken, given a closer DNA end match to TRBJ2-7. Germline V gives CDR1 MNHEY, CDR2 SVGAGI. CDR3 length: 14 residues. The chain's CDR3 is CASTSGTGYNEQYF. In nucleotides, the CDR3 is TGTGCCAGCACATCCGGGACTGGCTACAATGAGCAGTACTTC.

The rearrangement uses TRBV28 and TRBJ2-3, with 12 bases matching TRBD2. J gave up 14 bases and V 7 bases, and 19 bases lay outside the gene matches. CDR3 length: 16 amino acids. Germline CDR1 MDHEN, CDR2 SYDVKM. The CDR3 bases are TGTGCCAGCAAGCTAGCGGGAGGGCCCCAGGCCAGATACGCGTATTTT. Protein product: CASKLAGGPQARYAYF.

This rearrangement joins TRBV29-1 to TRBJ2-7; 11 nucleotides align to TRBD1. The V and J ends lost 6 bases and 0 bases, in that order; junction bases with no gene match: 4. The germline gives CDR1 SQVTM, CDR2 ANQGSEA. This CDR3 spans 14 amino acids. The CDR3 is CSVAGTGGSYEQYF. DNA of the CDR3: TGCAGCGTCGCCGGGACAGGGGGCTCCTACGAGCAGTACTTC.

This clonotype was recorded a few times. V is TRBV11-1 and J is TRBJ2-1, with 7 positions matching TRBD2. J gave up 5 bases and V 8 bases, and 3 bases lay outside the gene matches. The CDR3 length is 12 residues. Per the germline V gene, CDR1 is SGHAT and CDR2 is FQDESV (reference sequence). CDR3 nucleotide sequence: TGTGCCAGCGGGCTAGCGGACAATGAGCAGTTCTTC. This translates into CASGLADNEQFF.

CDR3 region: CASSLDWQAYEQYF. CDR3 nucleotides: TGTGCCAGCAGCTTGGATTGGCAGGCCTACGAGCAGTACTTC. J is TRBJ2-7 and V is TRBV5-6, with D unresolved. Germline assignment: CDR1 SGHDT and CDR2 YYEEEE. V shed 0 bases and J shed 2 bases, with 9 bases lying between them. This CDR3 is built from 14 residues.

This clonotype was counted a single time. The J gene is TRBJ2-7, the V gene TRBV29-1; possible D gene TRBD2, 6 bases. The V and J ends lost 4 bases and 1 base respectively, with 17 bases between them. The CDR3 runs 15 residues. The germline V gene has CDR1 SQVTM and CDR2 ANQGSEA. The DNA of the CDR3 is TGCAGCGTTGTACGGGGCCGGAGGGGATCCTACGAGCAGTACTTC. Encoded protein: CSVVRGRRGSYEQYF.

This chain connects TRBV29-1 to TRBJ1-1; D is unresolved. This CDR3 region has 11 residues. Trimming took off 4 bases at V and 0 bases at J, with 3 bases between the two ends. From germline, CDR1 is SQVTM and CDR2 ANQGSEA. CDR3 DNA: TGCAGCGTTGCAGTGAACACTGAAGCTTTCTTT. As protein: CSVAVNTEAFF.

Notes on this clonotype: A junction boundary mismatches the germline segment, possibly from a read error. V is TRBV11-1 and J is TRBJ2-4, with 7 bases identical to TRBD2. The J call is in doubt because the DNA end fits TRBJ2-7 better. The CDR3 loop spans 16 amino acids. The germline gives CDR1 SGHAT, CDR2 FQDESV (reference sequence). The DNA of the CDR3 is TGTGCCAGCAGCTTAGTAGGGACTATTTTCTCCGACGAGCAGTACTTC. Protein sequence: CASSLVGTIFSDEQYF.

CDR3 region: CASSFTRDNEQFF. The CDR3 DNA is TGTGCCAGCAGCTTCACTAGGGACAATGAGCAGTTCTTC. The V and J genes are TRBV7-3 and TRBJ2-1, with TRBD2 as a possible D gene (5 bases). This CDR3 region has 13 residues. Germline CDR1 reads SGHTA; CDR2 reads FQGTGA. V gave up 3 bases and J gave up 5 bases, with 8 bases separating them.

The chain employs TRBV7-6 and TRBJ2-5; D perhaps matches TRBD1 (5 bases). The CDR3 length is 17 residues. Germline loops: CDR1 SGHVS, CDR2 FNYEAQ. The V end lost 2 bases, the J end lost 2 bases, and 18 bases lay between the germline ends. The CDR3 spells CASSLRGRARRQETQYF. The CDR3 region has the DNA TGTGCCAGCAGCTTAAGGGGAAGGGCACGGAGACAAGAGACCCAGTACTTC.

This clonotype was counted between two and nine times. The genes are TRBV29-1 and TRBJ2-7; D is unresolved. The ends were cut back, 4 bases at V and 0 bases at J, with 16 bases in the middle. Germline CDR1 is SQVTM and CDR2 is ANQGSEA. The CDR3 length is 15 residues. The CDR3 sequence: CSVGDAAGLSYEQYF. The CDR3 DNA reads TGCAGCGTTGGTGACGCGGCAGGCCTCTCCTACGAGCAGTACTTC.

The chain recombines TRBV7-9 with TRBJ2-4; 14 positions agree with TRBD2. The assigned J gene may be wrong: the sequence end matches TRBJ2-7 better. Looked up from germline, CDR1 is SEHNR and CDR2 is FQNEAQ (reference sequence). The CDR3 totals 19 residues. CDR3 region: CASSLAPGLAGDTSYEQYF. The CDR3 DNA sequence: TGTGCCAGCAGCTTAGCGCCGGGACTAGCGGGAGATACATCCTACGAGCAGTACTTC.

This rearrangement joins TRBV28 to TRBJ1-1; D uncertain. The germline V gene has CDR1 MDHEN and CDR2 SYDVKM. Trimming pared 3 bases from V and 10 bases from J, leaving 15 bases between. The CDR3 is made up of 13 amino acids. The CDR3: CASSFGVITGAFF. The CDR3 coding sequence is TGTGCCAGCAGTTTTGGGGTAATTACGGGAGCTTTCTTT. Combining the CDR3 with reference TRBV28 and TRBJ1-1 gives the whole variable domain DVKVTQSSRYLVKRTGEKVFLECVQDMDHENMFWYRQDPGLGLRLIYFSYDVKMKEKGDIPEGYSVSREKKERFSLILESASTNQTSMYLCASSFGVITGAFFGQGTRLTVV.

The V call is TRBV9, the J call TRBJ2-5; D not resolved. The germline gives CDR1 SGDLS, CDR2 YYNGEE. This CDR3 spans 12 amino acids. Between the trimmed V and J ends, which lost 4 bases and 11 bases, there was a span of 15 bases. Here the CDR3 reads CASSFEVGEQYF. The CDR3 nucleotides read TGTGCCAGCAGCTTCGAGGTTGGTGAGCAGTACTTC.

The V and J genes are TRBV7-2 and TRBJ2-7; unclear D gene. V was trimmed by 2 bases and J by 0 bases, leaving 20 bases between them. Germline CDR1 reads SGHTA; CDR2 reads FQGNSA. This CDR3 is 18 amino acids long. The CDR3 here is CASSLISSPGLSSYEQYF. The CDR3 DNA reads TGTGCCAGCAGCTTAATCTCATCTCCGGGCCTAAGCTCCTACGAGCAGTACTTC.

For the CDR3, the DNA is TGCAGCGTTGAGGGAGGCCACAACACTGAAGCTTTCTTT. This sequence encodes CSVEGGHNTEAFF. This chain joins TRBV29-1 and TRBJ1-1; D is unresolved. Between the trimmed V and J ends, which lost 3 bases and 2 bases, there was a span of 10 bases. CDR3 length: 13 amino acids. Germline CDR1 SQVTM, CDR2 ANQGSEA.

V and J are TRBV5-4 and TRBJ2-3, with 9 positions matching TRBD2. CDR1 is SGHNT, CDR2 YYREEE, per germline (reference sequence). The length of the CDR3 is 14 residues. After removal of 3 bases from V and 4 bases from J, the junction contained 3 bases not matched to a gene. This CDR3 is CASSWTSAADTQYF. CDR3 bases: TGTGCCAGCAGCTGGACTAGCGCGGCAGATACGCAGTATTTT.